The rows below give T cell receptor beta chains drawn from one sample of a study of shared clonotypes between healthy human individuals. Measured with immunoSEQ multiplex PCR; TCRdb has only the in-frame clones, and not every one. The data hold millions of clones, with approximately 90% observed a single time. Material: naive CD4+ T cells sorted from blood. The receptors here all came from a man aged 18 to 29 in good health. Both conserved end residues are part of each CDR3. The D gene is left open where the match is weak. Clone size is not always given. Where it is, it says once, few, many or a class for expanded clones.

v_gene	d_gene	len	j_gene	abundance	CDR3nt	CDR3aa
TRBV7-2	NA	16	TRBJ1-6	NA	TGTGCCAGCAGCTTAGCCCCCAGGGGCAGATATTCACCCCTCCACTTT	CASSLAPRGRYSPLHF
TRBV9	TRBD2	16	TRBJ2-1	NA	TGTGCCAGCAGCGTAGGAGTACTAGCGGGAGACAATGAGCAGTTCTTC	CASSVGVLAGDNEQFF
TRBV25-1	TRBD1	16	TRBJ2-3	NA	TGTGCCAGCAGTGACAGCCGACAGGGTTACACAGATACGCAGTATTTT	CASSDSRQGYTDTQYF
TRBV27	TRBD2	19	TRBJ2-1	NA	TGTGCCAGCAAAATGACCGGGACTAGCGGGAGGACTCACTACAATGAGCAGTTCTTC	CASKMTGTSGRTHYNEQFF
TRBV10-3	TRBD2	16	TRBJ2-1	once	TGTGCCATCAGTGAACAACTAGCGGGAGGTATCAATGAGCAGTTCTTC	CAISEQLAGGINEQFF
TRBV6-5	TRBD1	16	TRBJ2-7	NA	TGTGCCAGCAGTTTGGAACGGACAGGGGGCGGCTACGAGCAGTACTTC	CASSLERTGGGYEQYF
TRBV15	NA	14	TRBJ1-5	few	TGTGCCACCAGCAGAGGCAGGACAGATCAGCCCCAGCATTTT	CATSRGRTDQPQHF
TRBV29-1	NA	13	TRBJ1-5	NA	TGCAGCGTGAGTGACACCAGCAATCAGCCCCAGCATTTT	CSVSDTSNQPQHF
TRBV7-9	NA	14	TRBJ2-3	NA	TGTGCCAGCAGCTTATTGGCAGGCCCAGATACGCAGTATTTT	CASSLLAGPDTQYF
TRBV5-1	TRBD1	14	TRBJ2-7	NA	TGCGCCAGCAGCTTGGAAGTCAGGGGGTACGAGCAGTACTTC	CASSLEVRGYEQYF
TRBV30	NA	12	TRBJ1-1	few	TGTGCCTGGAGTCCCAGGGAAGTAAAAGCTTTCTTT	CAWSPREVKAFF
TRBV6-1	TRBD2	16	TRBJ2-7	NA	TGTGCCAGCAGTGGGAGACTAGCGGGGGGCACGAGGGAGCAGTACTTC	CASSGRLAGGTREQYF
TRBV6-1	NA	14	TRBJ1-1	once	TGTGCCAGCATGTATGGGGAACAGAACACTGAAGCTTTCTTT	CASMYGEQNTEAFF
TRBV7-2	TRBD2	17	TRBJ2-2	NA	TGTGCCAGCAGCTTAGTTCCGGCGGGAGGCTCCACCGGGGAGCTGTTTTTT	CASSLVPAGGSTGELFF
TRBV12-5	NA	12	TRBJ2-3	NA	TGTGCTAGTGGTTTGCTGGGAGATACGCAGTATTTT	CASGLLGDTQYF
TRBV4-1	NA	14	TRBJ2-3	once	TGCGCCAGCAGCCAATTTAGAGCGGCAGATACGCAGTATTTT	CASSQFRAADTQYF
TRBV5-1	TRBD2	14	TRBJ2-7	once	TGCGCCAGCAGCCTGAGCGGGAGCGCCCACGAGCAGTACTTC	CASSLSGSAHEQYF
TRBV19	NA	18	TRBJ1-3	NA	TGTGCCAGCACACAGGTCGTTCTTCTTACACCCTCTGGAAACACCATATATTTT	CASTQVVLLTPSGNTIYF
TRBV4-1	TRBD2	19	TRBJ2-5	once	TGCGCCAGCAGCCAAAGGAGGGCTAGCGGGGGCCAGCGGGAAGAGACCCAGTACTTC	CASSQRRASGGQREETQYF
TRBV11-2	NA	15	TRBJ1-2	NA	TGTGCCAGCAGCTTAGGCCAGGCCGATAACTATGGCTACACCTTC	CASSLGQADNYGYTF
TRBV6-1	NA	12	TRBJ2-7	NA	TGTGCCAGCAGTGAATCGGGCTCCGAGCAGTACTTC	CASSESGSEQYF
TRBV4-3	TRBD1	14	TRBJ2-7	NA	TGCGCCAGCAGTCCCGGAACAGGGGGCTACGAGCAGTACTTC	CASSPGTGGYEQYF
TRBV7-2	TRBD1	16	TRBJ2-5	NA	TGTGCCAGCAGCTTGTATGGGACAGGGGGGGGAGAGACCCAGTACTTC	CASSLYGTGGGETQYF